One and the same sample provided the 13 T cell receptor beta chains below, sequenced in a study of blood T cell repertoires in COVID-19. Clones were sequenced by immunoSEQ multiplex PCR, and TCRdb holds only the in-frame ones, with some missing. The top ten clones hold around 3% of a sample with around 360,000 clones, roughly 87% of them seen once. The sample taken for sequencing was PBMCs or T cells enriched from blood (not recorded which). The source is a woman in her twenties or thirties who had recovered from COVID-19.

This rearrangement joins TRBV7-9 to TRBJ1-5, with D unclear. The CDR3 consists of 14 residues. Germline lookup yields CDR1 SEHNR and CDR2 FQNEAQ (reference sequence). The ends were cut back, 5 bases at V and 6 bases at J, with 14 bases in the middle. In DNA, the CDR3 is TGTGCCAGCAGCACCATCGGGGAGGGTCAGCCCCAGCATTTT. Protein product: CASSTIGEGQPQHF. The full variable domain, with the rest looked up from reference TRBV7-9 and TRBJ1-5, is DTGVSQNPRHKITKRGQNVTFRCDPISEHNRLYWYRQTLGQGPEFLTYFQNEAQLEKSRLLSDRFSAERPKGSFSTLEIQRTEQGDSAMYLCASSTIGEGQPQHFGDGTRLSIL.

The V and J genes are TRBV19 and TRBJ2-7; 10 positions agree with TRBD2. CDR3 length: 14 amino acids. CDR1 is LNHDA and CDR2 is SQIVND in the germline V gene (reference sequence). The trim removed 7 bases at V and 1 base at J, leaving 4 bases unmatched. The CDR3 reads CASKKLAGSYEQYF. As DNA, the CDR3 is TGTGCCAGTAAGAAACTAGCGGGATCCTACGAGCAGTACTTC.

The chain joins TRBV6-6 to TRBJ2-2, with 7 positions matching TRBD1. This CDR3 is built from 16 residues. Germline V gene lookup returns CDR1 MNHNY and CDR2 SVGAGI (reference sequence). The J segment lost 6 bases and the V segment lost 6 bases, leaving 13 bases of the junction unmatched. The CDR3: CASSPLATGQPGELFF. DNA of the CDR3: TGTGCCAGCAGCCCACTCGCGACAGGGCAGCCCGGGGAGCTGTTTTTT.

The chain recombines TRBV5-1 with TRBJ2-7; the D gene is possibly TRBD2 (6 bases). This CDR3 has 17 residues. Germline CDR1 and CDR2: SGHRS and YFSETQ. Trimming took 4 bases from V and 0 from J, leaving 20 bases between them. The DNA of the CDR3 is TGCGCCAGCAGCCGGGGGAGTGGGGCACCATCCTCCTACGAGCAGTACTTC. Translating gives CASSRGSGAPSSYEQYF.

V is TRBV3-1 (or the pseudogene TRBV3-2) and J is TRBJ2-7; possible D gene TRBD1, 6 bases. CDR1 and CDR2 from the germline V gene are LGHDT and YNNKEL (reference sequence). CDR3 length: 14 amino acids. V lost 4 bases to trimming and J lost 6 bases, with 16 bases between them. The CDR3 protein is CASSRTTGTVEQYF. DNA of the CDR3: TGTGCCAGCAGCCGTACCACAGGGACGGTCGAGCAGTACTTC.

This clone was seen once. J is TRBJ1-2 and V is TRBV28; D is ambiguous. CDR3 size: 17 residues. Germline CDR1 MDHEN, CDR2 SYDVKM. The germline V and J ends were trimmed by 2 bases and 4 bases, with 20 bases remaining between them. The CDR3 region has the DNA TGTGCCAGCAGTTTAGGTGGGAGAAGGGTACCACTCTATGGCTACACCTTC. It translates to CASSLGGRRVPLYGYTF.

Concerning this clone: The junction and the germline gene differ at one end; a read error may be behind it. The chain uses TRBV7-7 and TRBJ2-5; tentative D call: TRBD1 (5 bases). From germline, CDR1 is SSHAT and CDR2 FNYEAQ (reference sequence). CDR3 size: 17 residues. The CDR3 DNA follows: TGTGCTAGCAGCTCCACTTCAGCAGGGTACTTACAAGAGACCCAGTACTTC. Protein sequence: CASSSTSAGYLQETQYF.

The chain joins TRBV6-5 to TRBJ2-1; 9 bases map to TRBD1. The CDR3 contains 15 residues. Germline CDR1 is MNHEY and CDR2 is SVGAGI. Trimming took 6 bases from V and 4 from J; bases not matched to a gene: 7. The DNA for the CDR3 is TGTGCCAGCAGCCGGTCGGGGACAGGGTACAATGAGCAGTTCTTC. Amino acid sequence: CASSRSGTGYNEQFF.

The chain links TRBV7-9 to TRBJ1-5; 8 bases fit TRBD1. In germline, CDR1 is SEHNR, CDR2 FQNEAQ (reference sequence). With 5 bases clipped from V and 8 bases from J, the junction kept 14 bases outside the gene matches. This CDR3 is built from 16 residues. The CDR3: CASSDTTGAAVKPQHF. The CDR3, as DNA: TGTGCCAGCAGCGATACGACAGGGGCCGCGGTGAAGCCCCAGCATTTT.

This chain connects TRBV3-1 (or the pseudogene TRBV3-2) to TRBJ2-7, with 8 bases fitting TRBD1. The CDR3 extends over 16 amino acids. The germline V gene encodes CDR1 LGHDT and CDR2 YNNKEL (reference sequence). V was pared by 0 bases and J by 7 bases, with 11 bases of the junction left unmatched. The DNA of the CDR3 is TGTGCCAGCAGCCAAGACTTCTTAGACAGGGGTGAAGAGCAGTACTTC. It is translated as CASSQDFLDRGEEQYF.

The chain employs TRBV6-6 and TRBJ2-3, with TRBD1 matching 11 bases. This CDR3 region has 15 residues. V dropped 6 bases and J dropped 5; count of bases not matched to a gene: 7. Germline-derived CDR1 and CDR2 are MNHNY and SVGAGI (reference sequence). The CDR3 region is CASRDGTGGEDTQYF. In DNA, the CDR3 is TGTGCCAGCAGAGACGGGACAGGGGGAGAAGATACGCAGTATTTT.

Concerning this clone: The sample holds other DNA sequences that translate to the same CDR3. The chain has TRBV7-2 and TRBJ1-5; D possibly corresponds to TRBD1 (6 bases). This CDR3 comprises 14 residues. The germline V gene has CDR1 SGHTA and CDR2 FQGNSA. The V and J ends lost 5 bases and 4 bases respectively, with 12 bases between them. Here the CDR3 reads CASSPQGSNQPQHF. CDR3 sequence (DNA): TGTGCCAGCAGCCCGCAGGGGAGTAATCAGCCCCAGCATTTT.

V usage is TRBV5-4 and J usage is TRBJ2-1, with TRBD1 matching over 11 bases. The ends lost 4 bases at V and 9 bases at J; junction bases unmatched: 9. The CDR3 length is 15 residues. Germline V gene sequence: CDR1 SGHNT, CDR2 YYREEE (reference sequence). CDR3 in amino acids: CASSTDRGRASEQFF. Here the CDR3 DNA reads TGTGCCAGCAGCACGGACAGGGGGCGGGCCAGTGAGCAGTTCTTC.